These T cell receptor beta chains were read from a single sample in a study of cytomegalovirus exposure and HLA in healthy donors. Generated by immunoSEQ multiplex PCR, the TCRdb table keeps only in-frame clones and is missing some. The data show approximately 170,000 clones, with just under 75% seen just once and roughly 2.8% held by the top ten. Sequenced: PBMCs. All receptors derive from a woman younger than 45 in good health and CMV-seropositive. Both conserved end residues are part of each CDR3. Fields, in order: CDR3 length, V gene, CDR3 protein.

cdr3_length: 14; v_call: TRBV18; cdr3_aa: CASSGDSYNSPLHF
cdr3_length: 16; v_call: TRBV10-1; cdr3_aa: CASSPREGFSSYEQYF
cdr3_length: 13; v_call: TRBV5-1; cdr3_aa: CASSGGQTYEQYF
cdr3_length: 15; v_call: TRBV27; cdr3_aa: CASSLSGLAGGELFF
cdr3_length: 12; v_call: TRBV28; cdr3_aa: CASRYGTDTQYF
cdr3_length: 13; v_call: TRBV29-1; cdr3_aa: CSVFTGGTYEQYF
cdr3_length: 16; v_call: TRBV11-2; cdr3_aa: CASSPRTSGRTDTQYF
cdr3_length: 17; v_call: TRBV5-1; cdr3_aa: CASSWRPGLADTGELFF
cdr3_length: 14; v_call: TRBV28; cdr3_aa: CASSYSPGANVLTF
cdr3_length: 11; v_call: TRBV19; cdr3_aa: CASSPTDTQYF
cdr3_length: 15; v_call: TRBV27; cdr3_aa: CASSPGDLNLDTQYF
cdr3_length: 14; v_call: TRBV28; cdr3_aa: CASSFRGSGNTIYF
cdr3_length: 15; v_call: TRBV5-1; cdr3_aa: CASSSQTGDTGELFF
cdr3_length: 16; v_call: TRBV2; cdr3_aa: CASSVSTGQGLGEQYF
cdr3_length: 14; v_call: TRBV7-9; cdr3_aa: CASSLDSTNEKLFF
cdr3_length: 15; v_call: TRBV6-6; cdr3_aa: CASSYVPVKLYGYTF
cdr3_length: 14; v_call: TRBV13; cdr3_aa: CASSLGEGYYGYTF
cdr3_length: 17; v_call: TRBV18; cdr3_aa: CASSPPRPEIIQETQYF
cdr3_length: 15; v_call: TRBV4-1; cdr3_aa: CASSQVPGVNYEQYF
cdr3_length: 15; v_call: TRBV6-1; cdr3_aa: CASRVAGGGYNEQFF
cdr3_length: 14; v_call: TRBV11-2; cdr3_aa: CASSLAGAGNTIYF
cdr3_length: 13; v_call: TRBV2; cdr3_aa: CASKKNGPYGYTF
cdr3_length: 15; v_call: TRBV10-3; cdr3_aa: CAISESSGDVYEQYF
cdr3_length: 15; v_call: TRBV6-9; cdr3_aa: CASAGERQHYNEQFF
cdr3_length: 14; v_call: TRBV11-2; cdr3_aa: CASSSGTGGDTQYF
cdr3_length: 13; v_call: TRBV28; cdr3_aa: CASSLTPAYEQYF
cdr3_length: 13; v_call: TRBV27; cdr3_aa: CASSLGLNQPQHF
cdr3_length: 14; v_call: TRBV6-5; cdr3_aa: CASSGGLVRETQYF